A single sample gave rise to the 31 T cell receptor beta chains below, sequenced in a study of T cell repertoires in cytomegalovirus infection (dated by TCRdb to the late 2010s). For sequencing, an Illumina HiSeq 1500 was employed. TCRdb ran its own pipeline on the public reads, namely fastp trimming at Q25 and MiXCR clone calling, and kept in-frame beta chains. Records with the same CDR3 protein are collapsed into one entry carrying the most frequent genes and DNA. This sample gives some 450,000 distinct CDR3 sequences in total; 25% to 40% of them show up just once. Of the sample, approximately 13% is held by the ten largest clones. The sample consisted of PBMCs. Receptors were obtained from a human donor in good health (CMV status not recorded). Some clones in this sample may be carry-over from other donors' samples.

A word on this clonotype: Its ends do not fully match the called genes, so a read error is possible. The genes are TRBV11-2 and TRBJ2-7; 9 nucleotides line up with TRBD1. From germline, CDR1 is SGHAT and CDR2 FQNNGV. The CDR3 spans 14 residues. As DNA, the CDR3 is TGTGCCAGCAGCTTGGGGACAGGGTCCTACGAGCAGTCCTTC. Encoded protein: CASSLGTGSYEQSF.

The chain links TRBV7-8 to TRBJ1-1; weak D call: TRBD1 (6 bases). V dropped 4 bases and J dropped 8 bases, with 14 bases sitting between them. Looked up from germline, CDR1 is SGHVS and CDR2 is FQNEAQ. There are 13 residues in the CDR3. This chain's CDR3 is CASSSGGPVEAFF. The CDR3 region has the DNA TGTGCCAGCAGCTCCGGGGGCCCGGTAGAAGCTTTCTTT.

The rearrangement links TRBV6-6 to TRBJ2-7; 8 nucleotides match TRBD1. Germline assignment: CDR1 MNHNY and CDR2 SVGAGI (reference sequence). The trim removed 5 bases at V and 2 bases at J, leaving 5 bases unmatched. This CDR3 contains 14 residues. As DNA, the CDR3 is TGTGCCAGCAGTCCACTGGGACAGGCCTACGAGCAGTACTTC. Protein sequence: CASSPLGQAYEQYF.

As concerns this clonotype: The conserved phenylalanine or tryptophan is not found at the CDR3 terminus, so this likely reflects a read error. For the CDR3, the DNA is TGTGCCAGCAGTTTTGTGGGAAAGGAGACCCAGTACTGC. This gives the protein CASSFVGKETQYC. The chain recombines TRBV12-3 or TRBV12-4 with TRBJ2-5; D ambiguous. The CDR3 length is 13 residues. V was shortened by 3 bases and J by 5 bases, with 10 bases between the two germline ends.

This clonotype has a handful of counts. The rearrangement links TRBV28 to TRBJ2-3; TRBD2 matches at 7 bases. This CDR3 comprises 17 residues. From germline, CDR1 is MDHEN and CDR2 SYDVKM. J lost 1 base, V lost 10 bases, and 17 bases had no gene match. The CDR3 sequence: CATQPSGASGGTDTQYF. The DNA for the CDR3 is TGTGCCACCCAGCCCTCGGGAGCAAGCGGGGGCACAGATACGCAGTATTTT.

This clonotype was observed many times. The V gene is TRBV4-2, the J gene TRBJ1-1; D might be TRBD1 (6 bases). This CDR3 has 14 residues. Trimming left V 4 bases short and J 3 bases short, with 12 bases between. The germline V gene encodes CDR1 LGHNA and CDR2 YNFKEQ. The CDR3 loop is CASSLQQGDTEAFF. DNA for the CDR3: TGTGCCAGCAGCCTACAACAGGGAGACACTGAAGCTTTCTTT.

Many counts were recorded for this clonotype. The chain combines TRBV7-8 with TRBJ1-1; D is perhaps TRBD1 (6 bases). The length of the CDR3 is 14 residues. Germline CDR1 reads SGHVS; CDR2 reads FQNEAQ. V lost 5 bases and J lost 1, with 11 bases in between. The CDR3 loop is CASSPTGRNTEAFF. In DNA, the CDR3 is TGTGCCAGCAGCCCCACAGGGAGGAACACTGAAGCTTTCTTT.

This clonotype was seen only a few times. The CDR3 nucleotides read TGTGCCAGCAGGGGGGGGATTCAGCCCCAGCATTTT. Protein product: CASRGGIQPQHF. The chain joins TRBV28 to TRBJ1-5, with D maybe TRBD1 (5 bases). Germline loops: CDR1 MDHEN, CDR2 SYDVKM. V shed 6 bases and J shed 6 bases, with 9 bases lying between them. The length of the CDR3 is 12 residues. The complete variable domain, with remaining parts taken from reference TRBV28 and TRBJ1-5, reads DVKVTQSSRYLVKRTGEKVFLECVQDMDHENMFWYRQDPGLGLRLIYFSYDVKMKEKGDIPEGYSVSREKKERFSLILESASTNQTSMYLCASRGGIQPQHFGDGTRLSIL.

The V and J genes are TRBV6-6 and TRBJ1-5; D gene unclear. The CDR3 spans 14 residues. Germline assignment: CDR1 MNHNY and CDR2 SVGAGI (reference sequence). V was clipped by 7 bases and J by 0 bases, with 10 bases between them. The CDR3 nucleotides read TGTGCCAGCAAAAGGTCGAATAGCAATCAGCCCCAGCATTTT. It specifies CASKRSNSNQPQHF.

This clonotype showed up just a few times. The CDR3 DNA follows: TGTGCCAGCAGACCCGGAGACCTACTCCTCTACGAGCAGTACTTC. It translates to CASRPGDLLLYEQYF. The genes are TRBV6-5 and TRBJ2-7; D remains ambiguous. The V gene lost 6 bases and the J gene lost 3 bases, with 18 bases spanning the gap. Germline CDR1 reads MNHEY; CDR2 reads SVGAGI. The CDR3 totals 15 residues.

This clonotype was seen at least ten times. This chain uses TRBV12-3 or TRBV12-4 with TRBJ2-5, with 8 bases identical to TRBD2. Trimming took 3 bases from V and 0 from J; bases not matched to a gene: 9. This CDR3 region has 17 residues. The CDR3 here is CASSLTGGRGYQETQYF. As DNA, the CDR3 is TGTGCCAGCAGTTTGACGGGGGGGCGGGGGTACCAAGAGACCCAGTACTTC.

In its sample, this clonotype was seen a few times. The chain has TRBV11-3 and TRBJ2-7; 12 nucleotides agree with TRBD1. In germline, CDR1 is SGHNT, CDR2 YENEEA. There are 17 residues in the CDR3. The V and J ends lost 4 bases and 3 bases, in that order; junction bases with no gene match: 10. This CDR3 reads CASSYPGTGGADYEQYF. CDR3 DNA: TGTGCCAGCAGCTACCCCGGGACAGGGGGCGCCGACTACGAGCAGTACTTC.

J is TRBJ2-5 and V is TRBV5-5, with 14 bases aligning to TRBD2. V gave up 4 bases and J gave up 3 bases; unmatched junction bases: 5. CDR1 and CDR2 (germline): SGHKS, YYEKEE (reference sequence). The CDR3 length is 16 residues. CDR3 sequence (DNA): TGTGCCAGCAGCACGACTAGCGGGGGGGGGAAAGAGACCCAGTACTTC. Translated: CASSTTSGGGKETQYF.

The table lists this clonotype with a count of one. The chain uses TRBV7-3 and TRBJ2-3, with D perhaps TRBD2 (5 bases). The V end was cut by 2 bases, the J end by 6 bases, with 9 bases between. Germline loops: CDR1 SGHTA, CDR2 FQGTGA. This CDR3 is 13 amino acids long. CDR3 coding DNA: TGTGCCAGCAGCTTAGGAGGTGATGATACGCAGTATTTT. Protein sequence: CASSLGGDDTQYF.

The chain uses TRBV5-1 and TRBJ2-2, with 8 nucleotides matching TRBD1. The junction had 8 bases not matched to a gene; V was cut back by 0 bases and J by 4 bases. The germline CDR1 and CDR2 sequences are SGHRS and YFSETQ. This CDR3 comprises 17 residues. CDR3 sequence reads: CASSLDWQGAGTGELFF. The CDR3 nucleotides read TGCGCCAGCAGCTTGGACTGGCAGGGGGCTGGCACCGGGGAGCTGTTTTTT.

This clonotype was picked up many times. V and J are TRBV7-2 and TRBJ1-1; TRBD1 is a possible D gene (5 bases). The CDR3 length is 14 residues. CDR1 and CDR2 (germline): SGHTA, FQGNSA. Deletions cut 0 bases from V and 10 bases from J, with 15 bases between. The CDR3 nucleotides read TGTGCCAGCAGCTTAGCTGGGGGTACAGCGGGAGCTTTCTTT. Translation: CASSLAGGTAGAFF. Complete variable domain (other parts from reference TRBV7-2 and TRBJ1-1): GAGVSQSPSNKVTEKGKDVELRCDPISGHTALYWYRQSLGQGLEFLIYFQGNSAPDKSGLPSDRFSAERTGGSVSTLTIQRTQQEDSAVYLCASSLAGGTAGAFFGQGTRLTVV.

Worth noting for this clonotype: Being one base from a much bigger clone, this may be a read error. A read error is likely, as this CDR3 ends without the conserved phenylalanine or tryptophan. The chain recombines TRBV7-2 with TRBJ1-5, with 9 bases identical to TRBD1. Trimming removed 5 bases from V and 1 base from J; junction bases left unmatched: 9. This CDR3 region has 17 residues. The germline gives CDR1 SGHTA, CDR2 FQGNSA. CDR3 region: CASSTPGQGQSNQPQHL. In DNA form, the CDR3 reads TGTGCCAGCAGCACCCCGGGACAGGGACAAAGCAATCAGCCCCAGCATTTG.

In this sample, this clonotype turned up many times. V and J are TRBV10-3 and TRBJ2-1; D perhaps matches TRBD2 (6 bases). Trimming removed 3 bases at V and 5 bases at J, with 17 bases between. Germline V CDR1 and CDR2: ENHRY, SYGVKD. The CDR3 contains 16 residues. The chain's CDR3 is CAISDRGGARDNEQFF. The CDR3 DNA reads TGTGCCATCAGTGACCGGGGCGGGGCAAGGGACAATGAGCAGTTCTTC.

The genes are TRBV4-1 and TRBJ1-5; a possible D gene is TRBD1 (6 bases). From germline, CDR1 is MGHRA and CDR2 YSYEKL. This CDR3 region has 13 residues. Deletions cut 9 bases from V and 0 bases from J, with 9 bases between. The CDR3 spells CARAGDSNQPQHF. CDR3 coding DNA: TGCGCCAGAGCAGGGGATAGCAATCAGCCCCAGCATTTT.

CDR3 coding DNA: TGTGCCAGCAGTAGACAGGGGGGGGAAGCTTTCTTT. Amino acid sequence: CASSRQGGEAFF. The chain employs TRBV6-1 and TRBJ1-1, with 9 bases matching TRBD1. Per germline, CDR1 MNHNS and CDR2 SASEGT. The V segment lost 5 bases and the J segment 8 bases; nucleotides outside the gene matches: 3. CDR3 length: 12 amino acids.

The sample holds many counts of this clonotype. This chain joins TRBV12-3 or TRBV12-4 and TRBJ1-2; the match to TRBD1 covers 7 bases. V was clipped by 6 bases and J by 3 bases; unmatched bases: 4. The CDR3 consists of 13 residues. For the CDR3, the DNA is TGTGCCAGCAGCCATGGGACAGACTATGGCTACACCTTC. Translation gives CASSHGTDYGYTF.

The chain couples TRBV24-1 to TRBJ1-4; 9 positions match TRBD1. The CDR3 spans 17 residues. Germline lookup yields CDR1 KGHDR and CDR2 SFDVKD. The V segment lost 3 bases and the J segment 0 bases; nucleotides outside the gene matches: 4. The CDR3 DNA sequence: TGTGCCACCAGTGATCCGGGGACAGGGACAACTAATGAAAAACTGTTTTTT. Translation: CATSDPGTGTTNEKLFF.

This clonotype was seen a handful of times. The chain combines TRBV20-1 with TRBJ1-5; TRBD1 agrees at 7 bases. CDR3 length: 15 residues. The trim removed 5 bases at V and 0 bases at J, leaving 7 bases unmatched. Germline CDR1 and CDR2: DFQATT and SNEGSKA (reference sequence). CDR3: CSAQDRAYSNQPQHF. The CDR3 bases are TGCAGTGCTCAAGACAGGGCATATAGCAATCAGCCCCAGCATTTT.

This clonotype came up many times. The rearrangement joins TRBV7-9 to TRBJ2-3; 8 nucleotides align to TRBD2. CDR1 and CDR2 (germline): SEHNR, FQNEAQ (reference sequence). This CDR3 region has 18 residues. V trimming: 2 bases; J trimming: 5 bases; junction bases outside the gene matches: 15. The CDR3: CASSLTGLDSGSGDTQYF. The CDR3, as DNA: TGTGCCAGCAGCTTAACGGGACTAGATTCGGGATCTGGAGATACGCAGTATTTT.

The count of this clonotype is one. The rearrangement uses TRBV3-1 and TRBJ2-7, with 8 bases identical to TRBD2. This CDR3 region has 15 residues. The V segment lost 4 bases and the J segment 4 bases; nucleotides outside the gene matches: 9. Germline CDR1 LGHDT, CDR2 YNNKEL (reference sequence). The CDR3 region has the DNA TGTGCCAGCAGCCCCTATAGCGGGGCCAAATACGAGCAGTACTTC. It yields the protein CASSPYSGAKYEQYF.

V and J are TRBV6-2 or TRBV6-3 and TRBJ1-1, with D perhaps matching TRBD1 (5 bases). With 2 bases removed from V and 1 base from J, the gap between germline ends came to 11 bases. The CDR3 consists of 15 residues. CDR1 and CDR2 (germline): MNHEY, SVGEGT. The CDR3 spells CASSYGGLRNTEAFF. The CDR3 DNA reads TGTGCCAGCAGTTACGGGGGACTCCGGAACACTGAAGCTTTCTTT.

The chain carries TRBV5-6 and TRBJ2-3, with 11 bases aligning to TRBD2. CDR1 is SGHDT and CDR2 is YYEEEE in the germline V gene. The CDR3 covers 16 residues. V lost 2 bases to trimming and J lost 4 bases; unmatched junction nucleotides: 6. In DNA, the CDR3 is TGTGCCAGCAGCTTAGGACGTAGCGGGGGGGCAGATACGCAGTATTTT. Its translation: CASSLGRSGGADTQYF.

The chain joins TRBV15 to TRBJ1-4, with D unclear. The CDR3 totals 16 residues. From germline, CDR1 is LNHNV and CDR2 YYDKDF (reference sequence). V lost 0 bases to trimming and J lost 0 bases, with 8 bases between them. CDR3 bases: TGTGCCACCAGCAGAGATTCCATGGCAACTAATGAAAAACTGTTTTTT. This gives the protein CATSRDSMATNEKLFF.

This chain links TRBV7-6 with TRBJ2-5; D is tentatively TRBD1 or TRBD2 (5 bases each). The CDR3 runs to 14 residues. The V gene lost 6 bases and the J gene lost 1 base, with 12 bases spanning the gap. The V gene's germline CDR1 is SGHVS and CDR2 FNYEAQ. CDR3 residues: CASRGDRFQETQYF. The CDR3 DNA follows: TGTGCCAGCAGGGGGGACCGCTTCCAAGAGACCCAGTACTTC.

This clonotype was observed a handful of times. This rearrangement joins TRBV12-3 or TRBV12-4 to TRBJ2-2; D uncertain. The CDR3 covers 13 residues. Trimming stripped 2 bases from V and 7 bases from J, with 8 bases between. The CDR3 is CASSLQTGGELFF. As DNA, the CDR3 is TGTGCCAGCAGTTTACAGACGGGCGGGGAGCTGTTTTTT.

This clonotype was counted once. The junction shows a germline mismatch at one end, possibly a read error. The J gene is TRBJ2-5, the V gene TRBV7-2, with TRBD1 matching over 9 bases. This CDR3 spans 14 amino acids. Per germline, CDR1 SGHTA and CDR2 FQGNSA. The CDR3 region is CDSSLYRGQETPYF. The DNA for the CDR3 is TGTGATAGCAGCTTATACAGGGGGCAAGAGACCCCGTACTTC.